What follows are 8 T cell receptor beta chains derived from one specimen sequenced in a study of cytomegalovirus exposure and HLA in healthy donors. The PCR contained 60 Vbeta and 13 Jbeta primers. The protocol was immunoSEQ multiplex PCR, while the TCRdb copy is restricted to in-frame clones and leaves out a portion. The sample yields some 100,000 clones, approximately 70% seen once. The material sequenced was PBMCs. The receptors were sampled from a man aged 35 to 55 in good health and CMV-seronegative.

The chain recombines TRBV19 with TRBJ2-5; 7 bases fit TRBD1. The germline CDR1 and CDR2 sequences are LNHDA and SQIVND (reference sequence). The V segment lost 4 bases and the J segment 2 bases; nucleotides outside the gene matches: 7. This CDR3 is 15 amino acids long. This chain's CDR3 is CASSKGTAKQETQYF. CDR3 nucleotide sequence: TGTGCCAGTAGTAAGGGGACAGCCAAACAAGAGACCCAGTACTTC.

The chain combines TRBV27 with TRBJ2-7; TRBD1 is a possible D gene (6 bases). Trimming cost V 8 bases and J 12 bases, with 20 bases left between them. This CDR3 has 12 residues. CDR1 is MNHEY and CDR2 is SMNVEV in the germline V gene (reference sequence). Written as DNA, the CDR3 is TGTGCCAGCGCCCCCTTGCAGGGGATCTGGTACTTC. Residues: CASAPLQGIWYF.

This clone has just one count. The chain employs TRBV7-3 and TRBJ2-2, with D perhaps matching TRBD2 (7 bases). V dropped 4 bases and J dropped 7 bases, with 16 bases sitting between them. The CDR3 length is 15 residues. Germline V CDR1 and CDR2: SGHTA, FQGTGA. The CDR3 DNA is TGTGCCAGCAGCTCCCACGGGGGGCTCGGCGGGGAGCTGTTTTTT. It specifies CASSSHGGLGGELFF.

This chain connects TRBV25-1 to TRBJ2-2; tentative D call: TRBD2 (7 bases). V gave up 1 base and J gave up 6 bases, with 15 bases separating them. Looked up from germline, CDR1 is MGHDK and CDR2 is SYGVNS. The CDR3 length is 16 residues. CDR3 DNA sequence: TGTGCCAGCAGTGAATGGGAGGGGGAAGAATCCGGGGAGCTGTTTTTT. Translated: CASSEWEGEESGELFF.

The chain couples TRBV18 to TRBJ1-4; perhaps TRBD1 as D (5 bases). Between the trimmed V and J ends, which lost 3 bases and 0 bases, there was a span of 14 bases. In germline, CDR1 is KGHSH, CDR2 LQKENI. The CDR3 has 17 amino acids. The CDR3 reads CASSPYYDSATNEKLFF. The CDR3 DNA reads TGTGCCAGCTCACCGTACTATGACAGTGCAACTAATGAAAAACTGTTTTTT. The full variable domain, its missing parts supplied by reference TRBV18 and TRBJ1-4, is NAGVMQNPRHLVRRRGQEARLRCSPMKGHSHVYWYRQLPEEGLKFMVYLQKENIIDESGMPKERFSAEFPKEGPSILRIQQVVRGDSAAYFCASSPYYDSATNEKLFFGSGTQLSVL.

The genes are TRBV5-1 and TRBJ2-1; 8 bases agree with TRBD1. The CDR3 runs 17 residues. V dropped 0 bases and J dropped 4; count of bases not matched to a gene: 9. Germline values: CDR1 SGHRS, CDR2 YFSETQ. The CDR3 region has the DNA TGCGCCAGCAGCTTGGCTGGGTTTACAGGGGGGTACAATGAGCAGTTCTTC. Translating it yields CASSLAGFTGGYNEQFF.

This sequence joins TRBV28 and TRBJ2-1, with TRBD2 matching over 9 bases. Germline CDR1 reads MDHEN; CDR2 reads SYDVKM. The CDR3 has 18 amino acids. V gave up 1 base and J gave up 1 base; unmatched junction bases: 8. The chain's CDR3 is CASSLLGGGGASYNEQFF. In nucleotides, the CDR3 is TGTGCCAGCAGTTTATTAGGCGGCGGGGGGGCTTCCTACAATGAGCAGTTCTTC.

The rearrangement links TRBV7-6 to TRBJ1-5; tentatively, D is TRBD1 (6 bases). The ends were cut back, 4 bases at V and 5 bases at J, with 15 bases in the middle. CDR1 SGHVS and CDR2 FNYEAQ come from the germline V gene. This CDR3 has 15 amino acids. CDR3 DNA sequence: TGTGCCAGCAGCTCTGGTTGGGGGGGCGATCAGCCCCAGCATTTT. It yields the protein CASSSGWGGDQPQHF.